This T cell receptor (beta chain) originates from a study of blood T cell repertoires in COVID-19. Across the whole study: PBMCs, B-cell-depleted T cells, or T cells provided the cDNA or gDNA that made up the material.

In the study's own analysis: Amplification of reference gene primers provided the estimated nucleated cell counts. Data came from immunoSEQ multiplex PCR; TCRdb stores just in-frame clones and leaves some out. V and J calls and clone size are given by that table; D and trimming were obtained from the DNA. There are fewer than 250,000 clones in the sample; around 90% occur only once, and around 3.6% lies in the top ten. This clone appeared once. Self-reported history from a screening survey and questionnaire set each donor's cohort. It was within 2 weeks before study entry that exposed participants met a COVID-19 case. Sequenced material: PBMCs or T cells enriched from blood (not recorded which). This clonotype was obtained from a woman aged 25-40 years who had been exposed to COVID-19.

The CDR3 is CASSPSLAKNIQYF. CDR3 DNA sequence: TGTGCCAGCAGCCCTTCCCTAGCCAAAAACATTCAGTACTTC. The chain has TRBV11-2 and TRBJ2-4; the D is unclear. The V gene's germline CDR1 is SGHAT and CDR2 FQNNGV. The CDR3 has 14 residues. V lost 5 bases to trimming and J lost 0 bases, with 8 bases between them.